The entry below describes one TCR beta chain. No antigen is known for it. No base-level quality is on record; no much larger clone is a single base apart. This sample stems from a study of T cell repertoires in cytomegalovirus infection (dated by TCRdb to between 2018 and 2021). About the full investigation: The HLA type of each donor mattered for the analysis, because public TCR beta signatures pointed to carriage of CMV infection along with the matching HLA type. The investigation overall reported the following: In the ex vivo response, HLA-C-restricted CMV-specific TCR beta clonotypes were dominant, and in two of eight donors the single most frequent clonotype came from this HLA-C-restricted group. In both this cohort and an independent roughly 400-donor cohort, the cumulative frequency of public TCR beta family members distinguished carriers of CMV infection plus the relevant HLA type.

From V the trimming removes 7 bases and from J it removes 2 bases, while the gene matches leave 8 bases of the junction unaccounted for. From cysteine to phenylalanine, the CDR3 is 14 amino acids long. Kept here is only the CDR3 DNA, which spans 42 bases and is read in frame from base 1. The reads were generated on an Illumina HiSeq 1500. TCRdb redid the processing of the public reads, applying fastp at Q25 and MiXCR, and retained in-frame beta chains. All rows with the same CDR3 protein become a single entry with the most common DNA and genes. The sample records about 60,000 distinct CDR3 sequences, about 33% of which are singletons. Just under 70% of the sample belongs to the ten largest clones.

The TCR originated in a human donor in good health (CMV status not recorded). Some clones in this sample may be carry-over from other donors' samples. The chain is made from TRBV12-3 or TRBV12-4 and TRBJ2-7, with 7 middle bases fitting TRBD2. Sequences were obtained from PBMCs, sequenced either directly or after in vitro stimulation (not recorded which). The CDR3 has the sequence CASMRTRTPYEQYF. The DNA sequence follows: TGTGCCAGCATGCGGACTAGGACCCCCTACGAGCAGTACTTC.